One and the same sample provided the 4 T cell receptor beta chains below, sequenced in a study of cytomegalovirus exposure and HLA in healthy donors. The PCR had 60 Vbeta and 13 Jbeta primers. The data were produced by immunoSEQ multiplex PCR, yet TCRdb's version contains in-frame clones alone and is incomplete. The table has roughly 190,000 clones, approximately 78% seen once. The sequenced sample consisted of PBMCs. These receptor sequences come from a woman between 18 and 29 years old in good health and CMV-seronegative.

The J gene is TRBJ1-5, the V gene TRBV6-5; D possibly corresponds to TRBD1 (6 bases). The CDR3 has 13 amino acids. V was cut by 6 bases and J by 9 bases, with 15 bases left in between. Germline V CDR1 and CDR2: MNHEY, SVGAGI. The CDR3 DNA follows: TGTGCCAGCAGCTCAGGGGAACTCGGGCCCCAGCATTTT. Its translation: CASSSGELGPQHF.

This clone was picked up one time. The V call is TRBV5-6, the J call TRBJ2-5, with 9 bases lining up with TRBD1. V lost 5 bases and J lost 4; bases outside the gene matches: 6. The CDR3 has 14 amino acids. Germline V gene data show CDR1 as SGHDT and CDR2 as YYEEEE. The CDR3 DNA reads TGTGCCAGCAGGGGGCAGGGACAGGGAGAGACCCAGTACTTC. Translation gives CASRGQGQGETQYF. The full variable domain, its missing parts supplied by reference TRBV5-6 and TRBJ2-5, is DAGVTQSPTHLIKTRGQQVTLRCSPKSGHDTVSWYQQALGQGPQFIFQYYEEEERQRGNFPDRFSGHQFPNYSSELNVNALLLGDSALYLCASRGQGQGETQYFGPGTRLLVL.

The gene calls are TRBV5-1 and TRBJ2-5; D gene ambiguous. The J call is uncertain, as TRBJ2-7 better fits the DNA end. The CDR3 consists of 14 residues. Germline V gives CDR1 SGHRS, CDR2 YFSETQ. The CDR3 bases are TGCGCCAGCAGCTTGGCCATTAATGTATACGAGCAGTACTTC. Its protein product is CASSLAINVYEQYF.

This chain connects TRBV5-1 to TRBJ1-6, with D uncertain. The germline V gene has CDR1 SGHRS and CDR2 YFSETQ. This CDR3 contains 15 residues. Trimming removed 2 bases at V and 0 bases at J, with 6 bases between. The CDR3 bases are TGCGCCAGCAGCTTTGGCAGCTCCTATAATTCACCCCTCCACTTT. It specifies CASSFGSSYNSPLHF.